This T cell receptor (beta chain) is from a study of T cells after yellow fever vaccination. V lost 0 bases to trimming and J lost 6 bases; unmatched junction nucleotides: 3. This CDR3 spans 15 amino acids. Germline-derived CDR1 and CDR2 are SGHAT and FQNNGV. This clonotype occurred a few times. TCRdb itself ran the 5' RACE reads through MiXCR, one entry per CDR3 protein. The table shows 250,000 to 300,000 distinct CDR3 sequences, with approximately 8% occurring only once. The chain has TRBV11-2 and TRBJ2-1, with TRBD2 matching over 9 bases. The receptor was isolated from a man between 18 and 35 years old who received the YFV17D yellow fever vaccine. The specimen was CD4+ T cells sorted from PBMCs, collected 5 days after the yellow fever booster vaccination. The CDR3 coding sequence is TGTGCCAGCAGCTTAGAGCGGGGGGGTGGCAATGAGCAGTTCTTC. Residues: CASSLERGGGNEQFF.